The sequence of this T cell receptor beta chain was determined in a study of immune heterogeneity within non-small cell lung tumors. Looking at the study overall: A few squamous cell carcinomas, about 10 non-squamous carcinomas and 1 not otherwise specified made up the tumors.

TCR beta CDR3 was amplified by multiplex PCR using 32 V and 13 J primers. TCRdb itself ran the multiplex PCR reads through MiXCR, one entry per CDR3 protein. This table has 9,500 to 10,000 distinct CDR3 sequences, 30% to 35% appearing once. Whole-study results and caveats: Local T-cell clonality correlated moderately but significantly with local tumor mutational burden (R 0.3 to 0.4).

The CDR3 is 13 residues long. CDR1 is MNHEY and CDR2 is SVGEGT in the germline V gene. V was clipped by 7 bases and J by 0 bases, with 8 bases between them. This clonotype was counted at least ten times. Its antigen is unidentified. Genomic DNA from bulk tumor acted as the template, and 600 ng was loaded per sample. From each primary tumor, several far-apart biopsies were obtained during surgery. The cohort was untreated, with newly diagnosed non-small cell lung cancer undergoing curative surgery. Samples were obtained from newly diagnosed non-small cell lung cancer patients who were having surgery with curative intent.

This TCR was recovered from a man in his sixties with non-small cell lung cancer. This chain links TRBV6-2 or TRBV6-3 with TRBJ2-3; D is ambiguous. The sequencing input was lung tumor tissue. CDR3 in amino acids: CASTPTSTDTQYF. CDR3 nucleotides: TGTGCCAGCACTCCTACTAGCACAGATACGCAGTATTTT.